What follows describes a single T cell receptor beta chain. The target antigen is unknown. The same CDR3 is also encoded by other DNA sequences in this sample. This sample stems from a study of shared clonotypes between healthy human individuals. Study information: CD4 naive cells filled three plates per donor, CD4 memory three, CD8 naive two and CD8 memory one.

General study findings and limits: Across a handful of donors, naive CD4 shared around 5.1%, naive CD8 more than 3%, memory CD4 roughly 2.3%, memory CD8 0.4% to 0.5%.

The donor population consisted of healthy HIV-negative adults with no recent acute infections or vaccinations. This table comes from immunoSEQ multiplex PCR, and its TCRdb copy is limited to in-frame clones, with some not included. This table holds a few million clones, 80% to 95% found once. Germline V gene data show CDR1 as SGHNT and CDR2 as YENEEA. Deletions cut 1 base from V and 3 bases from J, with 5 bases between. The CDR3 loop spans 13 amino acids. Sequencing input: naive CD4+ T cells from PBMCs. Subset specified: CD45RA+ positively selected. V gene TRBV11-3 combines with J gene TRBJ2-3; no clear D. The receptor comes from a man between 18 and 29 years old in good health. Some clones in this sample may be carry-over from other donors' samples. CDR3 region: CASSLAGTDTQYF. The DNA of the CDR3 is TGTGCCAGCAGCTTAGCTGGGACAGATACGCAGTATTTT.